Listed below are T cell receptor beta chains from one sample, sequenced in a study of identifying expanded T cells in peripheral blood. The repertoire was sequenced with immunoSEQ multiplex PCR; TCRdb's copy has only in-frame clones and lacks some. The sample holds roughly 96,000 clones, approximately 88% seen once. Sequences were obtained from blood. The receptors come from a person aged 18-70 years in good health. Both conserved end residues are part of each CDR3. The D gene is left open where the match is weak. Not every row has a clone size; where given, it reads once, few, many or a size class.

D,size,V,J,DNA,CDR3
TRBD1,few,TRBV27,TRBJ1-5,TGTGCCAGCAGCTCAGGACAGGGGAATCAGCCCCAGCATTTT,CASSSGQGNQPQHF
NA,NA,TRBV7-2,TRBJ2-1,TGTGCCAGCAGCGAGGGACTCAGCACCTACAATGAGCAGTTCTTC,CASSEGLSTYNEQFF
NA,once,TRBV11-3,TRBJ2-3,TGTGCCAGCAGCTTGCCAGGGTCAGATACGCAGTATTTT,CASSLPGSDTQYF
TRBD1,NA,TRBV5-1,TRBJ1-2,TGCGCCAGCCGGACAGGGGGGAACTATGGCTACACCTTC,CASRTGGNYGYTF
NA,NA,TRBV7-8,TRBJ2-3,TGTGCCAGCAGCGGTGGGACTCCGAGGGGGCCAGATACGCAGTATTTT,CASSGGTPRGPDTQYF
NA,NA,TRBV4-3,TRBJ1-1,TGCGCCAGCAGCCAAGGGGGGAACACTGAAGCTTTCTTT,CASSQGGNTEAFF
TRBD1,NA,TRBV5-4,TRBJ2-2,TGTGCCAGCAGCCGATCCCAGGGGGCGCATAACACCGGGGAGCTGTTTTTT,CASSRSQGAHNTGELFF
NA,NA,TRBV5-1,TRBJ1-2,TGCGCCAGCAGCCCGACACAGGGAAGGGAGCACACCTTC,CASSPTQGREHTF
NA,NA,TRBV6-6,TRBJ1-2,TGTGCCAGCAGGCCCACCGGGGTAGGGGAGGATGGCTACACCTTC,CASRPTGVGEDGYTF
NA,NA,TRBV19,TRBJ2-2,TGTCGTTGGGGCGTCACCGGGGAGCTGTTTTTT,CRWGVTGELFF
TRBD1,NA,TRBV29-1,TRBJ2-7,TGCAGCGTTGAAGGCAGGGGGCGGTACGAGCAGTACTTC,CSVEGRGRYEQYF
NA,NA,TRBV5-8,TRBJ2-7,TGTGCCAGCGTGGGGAGACAGGCCCTGCGGACCGAGCAGTACTTC,CASVGRQALRTEQYF
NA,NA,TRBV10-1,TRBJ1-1,TGCGCCAGCAGTCAGGGGAGTTTTGAAGCTTTCTTT,CASSQGSFEAFF
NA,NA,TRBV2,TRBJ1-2,TGTGCCAGCAAGGAAGAGGATACTAACTATGGCTACACCTTC,CASKEEDTNYGYTF
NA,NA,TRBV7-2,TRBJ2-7,TGTGCCAGCAGCTTAGATTGGCCGAATAACTACGAGCAGTACTTC,CASSLDWPNNYEQYF
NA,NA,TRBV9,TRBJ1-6,TGTGCCAGCAGCCCCCAACCACGTGTAGGATCACCCCTCCACTTT,CASSPQPRVGSPLHF
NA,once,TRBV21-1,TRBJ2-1,TGTGCCAGCAGCAAAGCAGAATTGGGACGGTTCTTC,CASSKAELGRFF
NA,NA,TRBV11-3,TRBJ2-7,TGTGCCAGCAGCTCGGGCCTCCCAAGCTCCTACGAGCAGTACTTC,CASSSGLPSSYEQYF
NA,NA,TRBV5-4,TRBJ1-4,TGTGCCAGCAGCTTGGGGTCTGGACCCAATGGCGAAAAACTGTTTTTT,CASSLGSGPNGEKLFF
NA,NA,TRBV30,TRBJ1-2,TGTGCCTGGGGCCGGGTTCCATATGGCTACACCTTC,CAWGRVPYGYTF
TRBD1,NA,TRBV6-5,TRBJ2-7,TGTGCCAGCAGTGGGGCAGGGGGCGCCTACGAGCAGTACTTC,CASSGAGGAYEQYF
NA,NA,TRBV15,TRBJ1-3,TGTGCCACCAGCTCGGGGCCCTCTGGAAACACCATATATTTT,CATSSGPSGNTIYF
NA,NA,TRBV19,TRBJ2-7,TGTGCCAGTAGTATAGATCAGTCACGCTACGAGCAGTACTTC,CASSIDQSRYEQYF
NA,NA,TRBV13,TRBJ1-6,TGTGCCAGCAGCCAGGGGACACTTAAAAATTCACCCCTCCACTTT,CASSQGTLKNSPLHF
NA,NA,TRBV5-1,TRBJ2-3,TGCGCCAGCAGCCAAGTAGGGATTTACACAGATACGCAGTATTTT,CASSQVGIYTDTQYF
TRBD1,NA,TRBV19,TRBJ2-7,TGTGCCAGTAGTCCCCGGACAGGGGGCCCCTACGAGCAGTACTTC,CASSPRTGGPYEQYF
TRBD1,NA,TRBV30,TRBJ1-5,TGTGCCTGGAGTGTACAGGGGGCTCAGCCCCAGCATTTT,CAWSVQGAQPQHF
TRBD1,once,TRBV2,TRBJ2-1,TGTGCCAGCAGTGGGTTAGGGACAGGGGTTGCTGAGCAGTTCTTC,CASSGLGTGVAEQFF
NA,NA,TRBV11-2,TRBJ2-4,TGTGCCAGCAGCTCACCCCGGGGGCCGCCAATTCAGTACTTC,CASSSPRGPPIQYF
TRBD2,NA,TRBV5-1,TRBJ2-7,TGCGCCAGCAGCTTTACTGGGACTAGCGGGAACTACGAGCAGTACTTC,CASSFTGTSGNYEQYF
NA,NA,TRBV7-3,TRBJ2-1,TGTGCCAGCAGCTATACCCCAAAGGGGGAGCAGTTCTTC,CASSYTPKGEQFF
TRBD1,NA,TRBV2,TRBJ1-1,TGTGCCAGCAGTGGACAGGGGGACACTGAAGCTTTCTTT,CASSGQGDTEAFF
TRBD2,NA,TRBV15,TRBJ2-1,TGTGCCACCAGCAGAGGACCGACGAGCGGGGTCTCCTACAATGAGCAGTTCTTC,CATSRGPTSGVSYNEQFF
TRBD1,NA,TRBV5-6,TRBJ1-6,TGTGCCAGCAGCTTGGCCGGGGACAGGGGTTCACCCCTCCACTTT,CASSLAGDRGSPLHF
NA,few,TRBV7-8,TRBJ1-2,TGTGCCAGCAGTTTCCTGGGCTCAACCTATGGCTACACCTTC,CASSFLGSTYGYTF
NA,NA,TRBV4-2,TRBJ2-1,TGTGCCAGCAGCCAAGATCTGGTAATTGGGACTTACAATGAGCAGTTCTTC,CASSQDLVIGTYNEQFF
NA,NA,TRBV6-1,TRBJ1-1,TGTGCCAGCAGTTTCGGCATGCCGAACACTGAAGCTTTCTTT,CASSFGMPNTEAFF
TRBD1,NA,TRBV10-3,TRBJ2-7,TGTGCCATCCCCCTGGACAGGGGACCCTACGAGCAGTACTTC,CAIPLDRGPYEQYF
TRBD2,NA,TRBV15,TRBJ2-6,TGTGCCACCAGCTGGGGGGGCGGGAGGGCCGGTGGGGCCAACGTCCTGACTTTC,CATSWGGGRAGGANVLTF
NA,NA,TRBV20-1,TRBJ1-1,TGCAGTGCTAGACTTGACAGGGAAGCTTTCTTT,CSARLDREAFF
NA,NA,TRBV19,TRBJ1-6,TGTGCCAGTAGGATAGACGTCAGCTCCTATAATTCACCCCTCCACTTT,CASRIDVSSYNSPLHF
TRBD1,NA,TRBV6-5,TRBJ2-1,TGTGCCAGCAGTTACGGGACAGGGCCCCTCTGGGCGCAGTTCTTC,CASSYGTGPLWAQFF
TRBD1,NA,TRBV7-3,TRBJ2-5,TGTGCCAGCAGCTTAGGACAGGGGGAGACCCAGTACTTC,CASSLGQGETQYF
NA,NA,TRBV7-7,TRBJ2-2,TGTGCCAGCAGCTCCCATCCAGTAACCGGGGAGCTGTTTTTT,CASSSHPVTGELFF
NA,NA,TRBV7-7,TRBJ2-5,TGTGCCAGCAGCTTAGGAGGGTTGGTAGAGACCCAGTACTTC,CASSLGGLVETQYF
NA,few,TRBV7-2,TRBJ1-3,TGTGCCAGCAGCTTAGGGCACGGATTTGGAAACACCATATATTTT,CASSLGHGFGNTIYF
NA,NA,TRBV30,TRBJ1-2,TGTGCCTGGAGTCCGAATCTCTATGGCTACACCTTC,CAWSPNLYGYTF
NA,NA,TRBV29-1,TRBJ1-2,TGCAGCATTACCACCGGGGCGATCTATGGCTACACCTTC,CSITTGAIYGYTF
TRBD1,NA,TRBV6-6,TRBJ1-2,TGTGCCAGCACAGGGACAGGCAGTTTTAACTATGGCTACACCTTC,CASTGTGSFNYGYTF